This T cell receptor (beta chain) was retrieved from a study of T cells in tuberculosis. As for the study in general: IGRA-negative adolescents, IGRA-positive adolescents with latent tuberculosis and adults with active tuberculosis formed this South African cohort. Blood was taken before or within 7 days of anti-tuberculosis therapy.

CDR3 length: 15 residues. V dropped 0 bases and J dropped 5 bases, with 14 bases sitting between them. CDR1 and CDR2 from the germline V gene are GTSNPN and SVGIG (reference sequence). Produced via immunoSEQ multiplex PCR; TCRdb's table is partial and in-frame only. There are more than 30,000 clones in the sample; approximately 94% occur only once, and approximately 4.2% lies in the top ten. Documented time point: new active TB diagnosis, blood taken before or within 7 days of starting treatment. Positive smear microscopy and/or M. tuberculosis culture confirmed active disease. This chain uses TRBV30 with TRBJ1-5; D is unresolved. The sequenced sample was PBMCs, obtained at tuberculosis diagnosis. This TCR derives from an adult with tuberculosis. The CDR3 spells CAWSVDRERHQPQHF. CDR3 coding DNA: TGTGCCTGGAGTGTGGATCGGGAGCGGCATCAGCCCCAGCATTTT.